The rows below give T cell receptor beta chains drawn from one sample of a study of neurological immune-mediated disorders. TCRdb passed the 5' RACE reads through MiXCR, listing each CDR3 protein once. The repertoire holds about 59,000 distinct CDR3 sequences, with 3.5% to 4.5% as singletons. Source material: PBMCs. Receptors were obtained from a woman aged 50 to 65 with multiple sclerosis. The CDR3 runs from the conserved cysteine through the conserved F or W. Each record gives: clone size, V gene, CDR3 protein. Clone size is shown for a subset of rows, as once, few, many or a class of expanded clone.

>.|TRBV29-1
CSGQNSNQPQHF
>many|TRBV20-1
CSANPMDPYEQYF
>many|TRBV5-8
CASSPGQQNEKLFF
>many|TRBV27
CASSLSGGNTEAFF
>many|TRBV5-6
CASSLGLSMKF
>many|TRBV15
CATSSVGRANQPQHF
>many|TRBV3-1
CASSRTGGTEAFF
>many|TRBV5-1
CASRRVGTEETQYF
>.|TRBV3-1
CASSRGQDGYTF
>.|TRBV6-2/TRBV6-3
CASSYSGFGTSGRNEQFF
>many|TRBV12-3/TRBV12-4
CASTGGVNEKLFF
>many|TRBV5-1
CASSKDRPHNEQFF
>many|TRBV7-2
CASSSVGGGAYEQYF
>few|TRBV9
CASSFRDRATDTQYF
>many|TRBV29-1
CSGGIGQGITEAFF
>few|TRBV9
CASSVFWTSREQFF
>many|TRBV6-5
CASSSQGGETQYF
>many|TRBV6-5
CASSSRKLAISTDTQYF
>many|TRBV24-1
CATSAGGFAYNEQFF
>medium-sized|TRBV5-1
CASSYWGGSEAFF
>many|TRBV11-2
CASSSLQGLGQPQNF
>many|TRBV4-3
CASSRSRAVNNSPLHF
>.|TRBV30
CAWSVQKVLTYNEQFF
>many|TRBV12-3/TRBV12-4
CASSLADRANTEAFF
>many|TRBV7-8
CATSKLRVGTEAFF
>many|TRBV5-5
CASSRDTYEQYF
>many|TRBV11-1
CASRSGSWNSGANVLTF
>many|TRBV12-3/TRBV12-4
CASRLNEKLFF
>.|TRBV11-2
CASSWRLAGDNEQFF
>many|TRBV29-1
CSAWDLYQPQHF
>medium-sized|TRBV5-1
CASSLWGAVDAEAFF
>many|TRBV20-1
CSARDQQGRRGYTF
>many|TRBV24-1
CATSDGDRNQPQHF
>many|TRBV6-1
CASSRTDLNSEAFF
>few|TRBV5-1
CASSFGSGQETQYF
>many|TRBV5-4
CASSPPGQGAGETQYF
>many|TRBV29-1
CSDTGQGMSTDTQYF
>many|TRBV20-1
CSASGERQGYEQYF
>many|TRBV21-1
CASSKVKQREVTGELFF
>many|TRBV12-3/TRBV12-4
CASSFPGNSETQYF
>.|TRBV11-3
CASSFGGGFLGTEAFF
>many|TRBV12-3/TRBV12-4
CASSTGGVGNEKLFF
>.|TRBV4-2
CASNTGGEKAFF
>many|TRBV20-1
CSAATSGGETQYF
>few|TRBV18
CASSPLTPGRGSEAFF
>many|TRBV6-1
CASTQGGGDEKLFF
>medium-sized|TRBV10-3
CAISETGVQETQYF
>.|TRBV5-1
CASSLDNEKLFF
>many|TRBV6-5
CASSYSNGTYEQYF
>many|TRBV12-3/TRBV12-4
CASHRGTYGYTF
>many|TRBV7-2
CASSPQGWDTEAFF
>many|TRBV5-6
CASSPTRDREAFF
>many|TRBV7-2
CASSLVSGRGGTGELFF
>.|TRBV5-1
CASSYRTSGRAYDETQYF
>few|TRBV19
CASGWTSGRVTDTQYF
>many|TRBV6-5
CASSYSQGAREQYF